This is a list of T cell receptor beta chains from one sample in a study of blood T cell repertoires in COVID-19. The table came from immunoSEQ multiplex PCR; TCRdb's copy has only in-frame clones and leaves some out. Of about 300,000 clones detected, 80% to 90% appear once; the ten largest clones hold roughly 2.3%. Sequenced input: PBMCs or T cells enriched from blood (not recorded which). The receptors stem from a man aged 30 to 39 who had recovered from COVID-19. Both conserved end residues are part of each CDR3. The D gene is left open where the match is weak. Some rows mark clone size as missing; the rest say once, few, many or name a class of expanded clone.

TRBD2 | TRBJ2-3 | . | TRBV5-6 | CASSYGLAGTDTQYF | TGTGCCAGCAGCTACGGACTAGCGGGCACAGATACGCAGTATTTT
TRBD1 | TRBJ2-3 | . | TRBV5-1 | CASSAGDRAADTQYF | TGCGCCAGCAGCGCCGGGGACAGGGCGGCAGATACGCAGTATTTT
. | TRBJ1-2 | . | TRBV4-3 | CASSQFTGQRGYTF | TGCGCCAGCAGCCAGTTTACAGGGCAAAGGGGCTACACCTTC
TRBD1 | TRBJ1-1 | . | TRBV5-1 | CASSTWTGMSTEAFF | TGCGCCAGCAGCACATGGACAGGGATGAGCACTGAAGCTTTCTTT
TRBD1 | TRBJ1-1 | . | TRBV7-6 | CASSFGTDNTEAFF | TGTGCCAGCAGCTTTGGGACAGATAACACTGAAGCTTTCTTT
TRBD2 | TRBJ2-1 | once | TRBV5-1 | CASSLLGGAYNEQFF | TGCGCCAGCAGCCTCCTCGGGGGGGCATACAATGAGCAGTTCTTC
. | TRBJ1-4 | . | TRBV7-9 | CASSLGGGEKLFF | TGTGCCAGCAGCTTAGGAGGGGGTGAAAAACTGTTTTTT
TRBD1 | TRBJ1-2 | few | TRBV30 | CAWRRGLDYGYTF | TGTGCCTGGCGCAGGGGGCTTGACTATGGCTACACCTTC
TRBD2 | TRBJ2-1 | . | TRBV5-1 | CASSLEPGAGGYNEQFF | TGCGCCAGCAGCTTGGAGCCCGGGGCGGGGGGGTACAATGAGCAGTTCTTC
. | TRBJ1-5 | few | TRBV5-8 | CASSFAGAEGSNQPQHF | TGTGCCAGCAGCTTTGCGGGGGCCGAAGGGAGCAATCAGCCCCAGCATTTT
. | TRBJ2-1 | . | TRBV7-3 | CASSLMPGYNEQFF | TGTGCCAGCAGCTTAATGCCCGGGTACAATGAGCAGTTCTTC
. | TRBJ1-1 | few | TRBV4-1 | CASSLGHGGATEAFF | TGCGCCAGCAGCCTTGGTCATGGGGGCGCCACTGAAGCTTTCTTT
. | TRBJ2-2 | . | TRBV9 | CASSVGEGLVATGELFF | TGTGCCAGCAGCGTAGGAGAGGGCCTAGTTGCCACCGGGGAGCTGTTTTTT
TRBD1 | TRBJ1-2 | . | TRBV6-5 | CASRKEGASGYTF | TGTGCCAGTCGTAAAGAGGGGGCAAGCGGCTACACCTTC
TRBD2 | TRBJ2-3 | once | TRBV6-4 | CASSDEASGGRDTQYF | TGTGCCAGCAGTGACGAGGCTAGCGGGGGCCGAGATACGCAGTATTTT
TRBD2 | TRBJ2-1 | . | TRBV9 | CASSPRSGGMNEQFF | TGTGCCAGCAGCCCCCGGAGCGGGGGGATGAATGAGCAGTTCTTC
. | TRBJ1-2 | . | TRBV12-3/TRBV12-4 | CASTRRGTYGYTF | TGTGCCAGCACCCGCCGGGGAACTTATGGCTACACCTTC
. | TRBJ2-2 | . | TRBV6-5 | CASTRGQGTGELFF | TGTGCCAGCACGCGGGGGCAGGGCACCGGGGAGCTGTTTTTT
. | TRBJ1-1 | . | TRBV19 | CASSTKFTANTEAFF | TGTGCCAGTAGTACCAAATTCACAGCGAACACTGAAGCTTTCTTT
TRBD1 | TRBJ2-7 | . | TRBV7-9 | CASSLEGQGYEQYF | TGTGCCAGCAGCTTAGAGGGACAGGGTTACGAGCAGTACTTC
TRBD1 | TRBJ2-5 | . | TRBV11-1 | CASSPDRARQETQYF | TGTGCCAGCAGCCCGGACAGGGCCAGGCAAGAGACCCAGTACTTC
. | TRBJ2-7 | . | TRBV29-1 | CSAGEGVIPNEQYF | TGCAGCGCCGGAGAAGGGGTAATCCCCAACGAGCAGTACTTC
. | TRBJ1-6 | . | TRBV9 | CASQGSNNSPLHF | TGTGCCAGTCAGGGCAGCAATAATTCACCCCTCCACTTT
. | TRBJ1-3 | . | TRBV7-8 | CASSPPASSGNTIYF | TGTGCCAGCAGCCCTCCCGCGAGCTCTGGAAACACCATATATTTT
TRBD1 | TRBJ1-1 | . | TRBV25-1 | CASSEDRVVTEAFF | TGTGCCAGCAGTGAAGACAGGGTGGTAACTGAAGCTTTCTTT
. | TRBJ1-1 | . | TRBV5-4 | CASSPSPTEAFF | TGTGCCAGCAGCCCGAGCCCCACTGAAGCTTTCTTT
TRBD1 | TRBJ2-7 | . | TRBV5-4 | CASSIKTGIVEQYF | TGTGCCAGCAGCATTAAGACAGGGATAGTCGAGCAGTACTTC
TRBD2 | TRBJ2-5 | . | TRBV29-1 | CSVAGTSGGAREETQYF | TGCAGCGTCGCAGGGACTAGCGGGGGGGCGAGGGAAGAGACCCAGTACTTC
. | TRBJ1-1 | . | TRBV5-5 | CASSLFPPGTEAFF | TGTGCCAGCAGCTTGTTTCCACCGGGTACTGAAGCTTTCTTT
. | TRBJ1-1 | . | TRBV3-1/TRBV3-2 | CASRPLALMETEAFF | TGTGCCAGCAGGCCACTCGCCCTTATGGAGACTGAAGCTTTCTTT
. | TRBJ2-5 | . | TRBV6-6 | CASRGSRGWETQYF | TGTGCCAGCAGAGGATCAAGGGGCTGGGAGACCCAGTACTTC
. | TRBJ1-1 | few | TRBV3-1/TRBV3-2 | CASSPQYRTRMNTEAFF | TGTGCCAGCAGCCCCCAATACAGGACACGAATGAACACTGAAGCTTTCTTT
TRBD1 | TRBJ2-7 | . | TRBV6-5 | CASSRRRQGADEQYF | TGTGCCAGCAGCCGAAGGAGGCAGGGGGCCGACGAGCAGTACTTC
TRBD2 | TRBJ2-1 | . | TRBV3-1/TRBV3-2 | CASRKAGGVSYNEQFF | TGTGCCAGCAGGAAAGCGGGGGGGGTCTCCTACAATGAGCAGTTCTTC
. | TRBJ2-1 | . | TRBV21-1 | CASSKATGARNEQFF | TGTGCCAGCAGCAAAGCAACAGGGGCCCGCAATGAGCAGTTCTTC
TRBD1 | TRBJ2-2 | few | TRBV4-2 | CASARGQVITGELFF | TGTGCCAGCGCCCGGGGACAGGTTATCACCGGGGAGCTGTTTTTT
. | TRBJ2-7 | . | TRBV30 | CAWSSARTPYEQYF | TGTGCCTGGAGTTCGGCCAGGACTCCCTACGAGCAGTACTTC
TRBD1 | TRBJ1-2 | . | TRBV19 | CASSLGQGLTYGYTF | TGTGCCAGTAGTCTAGGACAGGGCTTAACCTATGGCTACACCTTC
. | TRBJ1-6 | . | TRBV11-2 | CASSLERGLQYYNSPLHF | TGTGCCAGCAGCTTAGAACGCGGGCTCCAATACTATAATTCACCCCTCCACTTT
TRBD2 | TRBJ2-7 | . | TRBV11-1 | CASSPTGLGTYEQYF | TGTGCCAGCAGCCCCACGGGACTAGGGACCTACGAGCAGTACTTC
. | TRBJ1-2 | once | TRBV9 | CASSVGAKKYYGYTF | TGTGCCAGCAGCGTAGGGGCTAAGAAGTACTATGGCTACACCTTC
TRBD1 | TRBJ1-2 | . | TRBV19 | CASSIRTGSYTF | TGTGCCAGTAGTATTCGGACAGGGAGCTACACCTTC
. | TRBJ1-5 | . | TRBV6-5 | CASRWGGGQPQHF | TGTGCCAGCAGGTGGGGGGGCGGTCAGCCCCAGCATTTT
. | TRBJ1-3 | many | TRBV3-1/TRBV3-2 | CASSPYSGNTIYF | TGTGCCAGCAGCCCCTACTCTGGAAACACCATATATTTT
. | TRBJ1-3 | . | TRBV29-1 | CSVQGFSGNTIYF | TGCAGCGTGCAGGGATTTAGTGGAAACACCATATATTTT
. | TRBJ2-3 | . | TRBV23-1 | CASSQPSGRVDTDTQYF | TGCGCCAGCAGTCAACCCAGCGGCCGAGTAGACACAGATACGCAGTATTTT
TRBD2 | TRBJ2-3 | once | TRBV11-2 | CASRSTSGGADTQYF | TGTGCCAGCAGATCTACTAGCGGGGGGGCAGATACGCAGTATTTT
. | TRBJ1-1 | . | TRBV5-6 | CASSLGAGIMNTEAFF | TGTGCCAGCAGCTTAGGGGCAGGCATCATGAACACTGAAGCTTTCTTT
. | TRBJ2-7 | few | TRBV15 | CATSSGGNEQYF | TGTGCCACCAGCAGTGGGGGCAACGAGCAGTACTTC
. | TRBJ2-1 | . | TRBV21-1 | CASSHGAGDDNEQFF | TGTGCCAGCAGCCACGGGGCGGGGGATGACAATGAGCAGTTCTTC
. | TRBJ1-5 | . | TRBV2 | CASSRGGPQPQHF | TGTGCCAGCAGTCGAGGGGGACCTCAGCCCCAGCATTTT
TRBD2 | TRBJ2-5 | . | TRBV5-4 | CASSSGLGAGKETQYF | TGTGCCAGCAGCTCGGGACTAGGGGCGGGGAAAGAGACCCAGTACTTC
TRBD1 | TRBJ2-1 | . | TRBV7-2 | CASRLDRVNEQFF | TGTGCCAGCAGATTAGACAGGGTCAATGAGCAGTTCTTC